This TCR beta chain stems from a study of blood T cell repertoires in COVID-19. As handled by the study authors: From reference gene primer amplification, estimates of nucleated cell counts were derived. Libraries were prepared by immunoSEQ multiplex PCR; TCRdb keeps only in-frame clonotypes and omits some of them. V, J and clone size derive from that table, while D and trimming were established from the DNA sequence. The sample holds over 50,000 clones; just under 80% are singletons and the top ten take 15%. Sequencing input: peripheral blood. The receptor was isolated from a human donor with active or convalescent COVID-19. The donor label of this sample is uncertain.

The CDR3 DNA reads as TGTGCCAGCTCACAGGAAAGCGGGACAGGACCCTACGAGCAGTACTTC. It is translated as CASSQESGTGPYEQYF. The rearrangement joins TRBV18 to TRBJ2-7; perhaps TRBD1 as D (8 bases). CDR1 is KGHSH and CDR2 is LQKENI in the germline V gene. V lost 4 bases and J 2 bases, leaving 18 bases between the germline ends. The CDR3 has 16 residues.